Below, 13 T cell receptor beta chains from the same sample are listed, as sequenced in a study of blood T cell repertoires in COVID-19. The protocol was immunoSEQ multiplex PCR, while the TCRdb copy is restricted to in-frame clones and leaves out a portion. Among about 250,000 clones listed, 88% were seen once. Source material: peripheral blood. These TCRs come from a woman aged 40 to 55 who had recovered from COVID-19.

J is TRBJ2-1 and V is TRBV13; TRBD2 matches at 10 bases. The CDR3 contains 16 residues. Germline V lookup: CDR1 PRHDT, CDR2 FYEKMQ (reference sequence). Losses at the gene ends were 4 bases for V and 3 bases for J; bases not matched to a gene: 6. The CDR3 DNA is TGTGCCAGCAGCTCAGCGGGAGGGTCGGGCTACAATGAGCAGTTCTTC. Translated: CASSSAGGSGYNEQFF.

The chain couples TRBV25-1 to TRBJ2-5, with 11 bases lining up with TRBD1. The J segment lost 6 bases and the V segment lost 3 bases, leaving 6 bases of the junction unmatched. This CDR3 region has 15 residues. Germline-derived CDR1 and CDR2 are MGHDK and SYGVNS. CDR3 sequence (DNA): TGTGCCAGCAGTGACCCGGGACAGGGGGTAAAGACCCAGTACTTC. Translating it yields CASSDPGQGVKTQYF.

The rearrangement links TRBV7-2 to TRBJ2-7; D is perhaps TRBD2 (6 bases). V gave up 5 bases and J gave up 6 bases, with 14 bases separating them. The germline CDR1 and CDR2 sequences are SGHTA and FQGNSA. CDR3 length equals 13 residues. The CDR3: CASSPQGGSEQYF. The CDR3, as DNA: TGTGCCAGCAGCCCCCAAGGAGGGTCCGAGCAGTACTTC.

This CDR3 reads CASAGGPSLEQYF. CDR3 in DNA: TGTGCCAGCGCGGGAGGTCCCTCTCTCGAGCAGTACTTC. The rearrangement links TRBV7-3 to TRBJ2-7; 8 bases agree with TRBD2. The junction had 9 bases not matched to a gene; V was cut back by 8 bases and J by 6 bases. Germline V gives CDR1 SGHTA, CDR2 FQGTGA. The length of the CDR3 is 13 residues.

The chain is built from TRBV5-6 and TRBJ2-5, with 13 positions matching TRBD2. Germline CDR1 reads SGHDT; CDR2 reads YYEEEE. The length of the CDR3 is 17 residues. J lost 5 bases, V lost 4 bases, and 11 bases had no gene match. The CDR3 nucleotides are TGTGCCAGCAGCCCCCCAAGGGGGACTAGCGGGATGGAGACCCAGTACTTC. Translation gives CASSPPRGTSGMETQYF. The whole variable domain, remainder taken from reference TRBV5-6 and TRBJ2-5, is DAGVTQSPTHLIKTRGQQVTLRCSPKSGHDTVSWYQQALGQGPQFIFQYYEEEERQRGNFPDRFSGHQFPNYSSELNVNALLLGDSALYLCASSPPRGTSGMETQYFGPGTRLLVL.

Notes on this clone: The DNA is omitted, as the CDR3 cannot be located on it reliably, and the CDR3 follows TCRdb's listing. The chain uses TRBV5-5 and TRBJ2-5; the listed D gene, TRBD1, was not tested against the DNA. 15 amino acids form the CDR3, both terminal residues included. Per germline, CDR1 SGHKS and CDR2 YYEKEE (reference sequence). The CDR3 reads CASSFLWQDQETQYF.

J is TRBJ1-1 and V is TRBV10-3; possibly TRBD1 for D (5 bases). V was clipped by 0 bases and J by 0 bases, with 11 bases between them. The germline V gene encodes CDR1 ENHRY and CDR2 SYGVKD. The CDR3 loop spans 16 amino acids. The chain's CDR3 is CAISESGRVMNTEAFF. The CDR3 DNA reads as TGTGCCATCAGTGAGTCGGGCAGGGTGATGAACACTGAAGCTTTCTTT.

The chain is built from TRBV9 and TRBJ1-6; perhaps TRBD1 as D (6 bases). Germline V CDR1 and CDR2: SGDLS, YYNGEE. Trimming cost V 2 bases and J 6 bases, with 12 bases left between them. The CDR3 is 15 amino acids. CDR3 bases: TGTGCCAGCAGCGTTTCTCAAGGGGGTAATTCACCCCTCCACTTT. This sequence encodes CASSVSQGGNSPLHF.

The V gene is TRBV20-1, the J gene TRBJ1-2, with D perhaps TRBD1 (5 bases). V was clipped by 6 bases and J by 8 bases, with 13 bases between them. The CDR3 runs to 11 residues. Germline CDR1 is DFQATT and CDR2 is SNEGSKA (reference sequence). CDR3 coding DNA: TGCAGTGCCCCAAACCAGGGAGGCTACACCTTC. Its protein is CSAPNQGGYTF.

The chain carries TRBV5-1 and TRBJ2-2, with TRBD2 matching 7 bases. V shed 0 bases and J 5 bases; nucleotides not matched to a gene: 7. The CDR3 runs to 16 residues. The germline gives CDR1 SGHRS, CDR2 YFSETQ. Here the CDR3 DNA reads TGCGCCAGCAGCTTGGCGGGGGGAAGAGGAACCGGGGAGCTGTTTTTT. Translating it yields CASSLAGGRGTGELFF.

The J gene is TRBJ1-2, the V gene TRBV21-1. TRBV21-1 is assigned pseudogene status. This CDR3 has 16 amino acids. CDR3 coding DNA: TGTGCCAGCAGCCCCTCGGCCACGGACTCAGTCTATGGCTACACCTTC. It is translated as CASSPSATDSVYGYTF.

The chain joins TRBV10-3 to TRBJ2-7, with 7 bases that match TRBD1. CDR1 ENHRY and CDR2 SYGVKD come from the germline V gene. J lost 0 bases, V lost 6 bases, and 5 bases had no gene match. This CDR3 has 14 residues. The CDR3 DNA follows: TGTGCCATCAGCGGACAGGACATCTCCTACGAGCAGTACTTC. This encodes CAISGQDISYEQYF.

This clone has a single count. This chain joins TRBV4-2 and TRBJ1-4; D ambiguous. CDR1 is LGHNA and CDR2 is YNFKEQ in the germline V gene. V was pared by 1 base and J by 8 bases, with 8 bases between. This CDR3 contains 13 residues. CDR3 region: CASSQAGVEKLFF. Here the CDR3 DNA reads TGTGCCAGCAGCCAAGCAGGTGTGGAAAAACTGTTTTTT.